These 27 T cell receptor beta chains were all obtained from the same sample, sequenced in a study of regulatory T cells in long-lasting Graves disease (dated by TCRdb to 2020 to 2023). Per the publication, the time point label means: persistent/refractory GD, antithyroid drugs over 5 years with positive TRAb. For both TCR sequencing and RNA sequencing, RNA was extracted from PBMCs in TRIzol. Library preparation was by multiplex PCR. The reads were generated on an Illumina HiSeq 4000. TCR beta libraries were built with iRepertoire HTBI primers and Arm-PCR amplification of CDR3 regions. TCRdb cleaned the public reads at Q25 with fastp, built clones with MiXCR and kept in-frame beta chains. Rows matching on CDR3 protein sequence are summarized as one entry with the most common DNA and genes. The sample table lists over 350,000 distinct CDR3 sequences, more than 20% of them with a count of one. 20% to 25% of the sample is taken by the ten largest.

The sample was peripheral blood mononuclear cells (PBMCs), taken when the disease was refractory, from a patient treated with antithyroid drugs. The source of these receptors is a female donor with Graves disease.

The table lists this clonotype with many counts. The chain employs TRBV6-5 and TRBJ1-1, with 9 bases lining up with TRBD1. CDR3 length: 16 amino acids. Germline V lookup: CDR1 MNHEY, CDR2 SVGAGI. V was clipped by 3 bases and J by 7 bases; unmatched bases: 12. CDR3 nucleotide sequence: TGTGCCAGCAGTTATGCCCGGGACAGGGCGACGATTGAAGCTTTCTTT. Translation: CASSYARDRATIEAFF.

The V gene is TRBV15, the J gene TRBJ1-2, with 7 bases identical to TRBD1. The CDR3 length is 15 residues. V lost 5 bases, J lost 2 bases, and 8 bases stayed unmatched. CDR1 and CDR2 from the germline V gene are LNHNV and YYDKDF (reference sequence). CDR3 DNA: TGTGCCACCAGCCGCCTAAAGGGACAGAACTATGGCTACACCTTC. It encodes CATSRLKGQNYGYTF.

The table lists this clonotype with many counts. The rearrangement links TRBV27 to TRBJ2-5; 8 nucleotides agree with TRBD1. Looked up from germline, CDR1 is MNHEY and CDR2 is SMNVEV (reference sequence). There are 15 residues in the CDR3. V lost 7 bases, J lost 0 bases, and 7 bases stayed unmatched. Here the CDR3 reads CASTGQGRYQETQYF. The CDR3 DNA is TGTGCCAGCACCGGACAGGGAAGGTACCAAGAGACCCAGTACTTC.

The chain uses TRBV5-6 and TRBJ2-5; TRBD2 might be the D (6 bases). Germline CDR1 and CDR2: SGHDT and YYEEEE. This CDR3 comprises 14 residues. V lost 3 bases and J 4 bases, leaving 13 bases between the germline ends. The CDR3 sequence: CASSSGLPGETQYF. CDR3 nucleotides: TGTGCCAGCAGCTCGGGACTCCCTGGAGAGACCCAGTACTTC.

Worth noting for this clonotype: A much larger clone differs from this one at a single base, so this may be a read error. The V and J genes are TRBV7-2 and TRBJ2-5, with a possible D match to TRBD1 (7 bases). The V gene lost 4 bases and the J gene lost 1 base, with 16 bases spanning the gap. Per the germline V gene, CDR1 is SGHTA and CDR2 is FQGNSA. This CDR3 region has 16 residues. CDR3 DNA sequence: TGTGCCAGCAGCTCTGGCAGGGGGGACAGCCAAGAGACCCAGTACTTC. It yields the protein CASSSGRGDSQETQYF.

This clonotype was counted only a few times. The chain couples TRBV12-3 or TRBV12-4 to TRBJ2-1; 8 bases map to TRBD2. The CDR3 is 14 residues long. V shed 8 bases and J 1 base; nucleotides not matched to a gene: 4. CDR3 sequence: CASGERESYNEQFF. The CDR3 DNA is TGTGCCAGCGGGGAGCGGGAGTCCTACAATGAGCAGTTCTTC.

This clonotype was counted a few times. This sequence joins TRBV6-2 or TRBV6-3 and TRBJ1-2, with D unresolved. The CDR3 has 14 amino acids. Per germline, CDR1 MNHEY and CDR2 SVGEGT. V lost 2 bases to trimming and J lost 4 bases, with 11 bases between them. The CDR3: CASSYAPDPYGYTF. CDR3 DNA sequence: TGTGCCAGCAGTTACGCCCCGGACCCCTATGGCTACACCTTC.

Concerning this clonotype: This clone may be a read error of a much larger clone one base away. This chain joins TRBV12-3 or TRBV12-4 and TRBJ1-1; D gene uncertain. The CDR3 has 15 amino acids. The CDR3 loop is CASRRQSHLNTEALF. The DNA of the CDR3 is TGTGCCAGCCGACGGCAATCCCACCTTAACACTGAAGCTCTCTTT.

At least ten counts were recorded for this clonotype. The chain is built from TRBV2 and TRBJ2-7, with D unclear. Germline assignment: CDR1 SNHLY and CDR2 FYNNEI. There are 11 residues in the CDR3. The germline V and J ends were trimmed by 2 bases and 4 bases, with 3 bases remaining between them. The CDR3 loop is CASSEQYEQYF. Here the CDR3 DNA reads TGTGCCAGCAGTGAACAGTACGAGCAGTACTTC.

The V gene is TRBV20-1, the J gene TRBJ1-2; perhaps TRBD1 as D (5 bases). The V gene lost 2 bases and the J gene lost 5 bases, with 9 bases spanning the gap. Per the germline V gene, CDR1 is DFQATT and CDR2 is SNEGSKA (reference sequence). The CDR3 length is 12 residues. The CDR3 is CSARQGLYGYTF. Written as DNA, the CDR3 is TGCAGTGCTAGACAGGGACTGTATGGCTACACCTTC.

This clonotype has a count of ten or more. V gene TRBV28 combines with J gene TRBJ2-7; D is perhaps TRBD1 (5 bases). V lost 7 bases, J lost 1 base, and 8 bases lay in between. The CDR3 length is 12 residues. CDR1 and CDR2 from the germline V gene are MDHEN and SYDVKM. CDR3 loop: CASTRGSYEQYF. The CDR3 DNA follows: TGTGCCAGCACAAGGGGTTCCTACGAGCAGTACTTC.

This clonotype was seen a handful of times. The chain employs TRBV6-1 and TRBJ2-1; 7 nucleotides agree with TRBD1. CDR1 is MNHNS and CDR2 is SASEGT in the germline V gene. Losses at the gene ends were 6 bases for V and 8 bases for J; bases not matched to a gene: 16. CDR3 size: 16 residues. CDR3 nucleotide sequence: TGTGCCAGCAGAAAAAACAGGGGACGGAGCGGCCATGAGCAGTTCTTC. Protein: CASRKNRGRSGHEQFF.

The rearrangement links TRBV7-9 to TRBJ2-7; tentative D call: TRBD2 (7 bases). CDR1 is SEHNR, CDR2 FQNEAQ, per germline (reference sequence). Between the trimmed V and J ends, which lost 5 bases and 8 bases, there was a span of 13 bases. This CDR3 has 12 amino acids. CDR3 bases: TGTGCCAGCAGCGTGGACAGCGGGAAGCAGTACTTC. Amino acid sequence: CASSVDSGKQYF. Using reference TRBV7-9 and TRBJ2-7 for the parts outside the CDR3, the full variable domain is DTGVSQNPRHKITKRGQNVTFRCDPISEHNRLYWYRQTLGQGPEFLTYFQNEAQLEKSRLLSDRFSAERPKGSFSTLEIQRTEQGDSAMYLCASSVDSGKQYFGPGTRLTVT.

The V call is TRBV12-3 or TRBV12-4, the J call TRBJ2-5, with D maybe TRBD1 (5 bases). This CDR3 is built from 15 residues. V lost 3 bases, J lost 0 bases, and 11 bases lay in between. The CDR3 DNA reads TGTGCCAGCAGTTTTAGTGACAGAAACCAAGAGACCCAGTACTTC. Its translation is CASSFSDRNQETQYF.

This clonotype occurred many times. The chain carries TRBV19 and TRBJ2-7, with 7 bases that match TRBD2. Germline CDR1 reads LNHDA; CDR2 reads SQIVND (reference sequence). V shed 1 base, J shed 3 bases, and the junction held 6 bases outside the gene matches. The CDR3 consists of 15 residues. The CDR3 DNA sequence: TGTGCCAGTAGTATAGGGCTAGCGGCAGGCTACGAGCAGTACTTC. Amino acid sequence: CASSIGLAAGYEQYF.

This clonotype was counted ten times or more. This sequence joins TRBV9 and TRBJ2-5, with a weak D call TRBD2 (5 bases). This CDR3 has 14 residues. Germline CDR1 SGDLS, CDR2 YYNGEE. V was clipped by 0 bases and J by 2 bases, with 8 bases between them. CDR3 loop: CASSVATSQETQYF. The CDR3 DNA reads as TGTGCCAGCAGCGTAGCTACTAGTCAAGAGACCCAGTACTTC.

This sequence joins TRBV4-3 and TRBJ1-1, with unresolved D. This CDR3 region has 16 residues. Germline CDR1 LGHNA, CDR2 YSLEER. The germline V and J ends were trimmed by 3 bases and 6 bases, with 20 bases remaining between them. CDR3 sequence (DNA): TGCGCCAGCAGCCACTTTTTTACTACAAACAGAGCTGAAGCTTTCTTT. It codes for CASSHFFTTNRAEAFF.

In nucleotides, the CDR3 is TGCGCCAGCACCAAACAGAGTCGGAGAAAGGACACTGAAGCTTTCTTT. Its translation: CASTKQSRRKDTEAFF. The V call is TRBV5-1, the J call TRBJ1-1, with D uncertain. V gave up 6 bases and J gave up 3 bases, with 21 bases separating them. Germline CDR1 SGHRS, CDR2 YFSETQ. The CDR3 loop spans 16 amino acids. Drawing the rest from reference TRBV5-1 and TRBJ1-1, the complete variable domain is KAGVTQTPRYLIKTRGQQVTLSCSPISGHRSVSWYQQTPGQGLQFLFEYFSETQRNKGNFPGRFSGRQFSNSRSEMNVSTLELGDSALYLCASTKQSRRKDTEAFFGQGTRLTVV.

This clonotype was counted between two and nine times. The rearrangement links TRBV7-6 to TRBJ1-1, with a possible D match to TRBD1 (5 bases). Germline CDR1 is SGHVS and CDR2 is FNYEAQ. The V and J ends lost 6 bases and 4 bases respectively, with 15 bases between them. The CDR3 loop spans 14 amino acids. CDR3 sequence reads: CASSDSRRVTEAFF. The CDR3 coding sequence is TGTGCCAGCAGTGACAGTCGGAGAGTCACTGAAGCTTTCTTT.

This clonotype was picked up a small number of times. This chain joins TRBV28 and TRBJ2-1; 8 bases agree with TRBD2. The CDR3 has 14 amino acids. From germline, CDR1 is MDHEN and CDR2 SYDVKM. The ends lost 5 bases at V and 15 bases at J; junction bases unmatched: 15. The CDR3 loop is CASSGGGTSPVVFF. The CDR3 DNA is TGTGCCAGCAGTGGCGGGGGGACTTCCCCCGTTGTGTTCTTC.

The V gene is TRBV12-5, the J gene TRBJ2-1; D is unclear. CDR1 and CDR2 from the germline V gene are LGHNT and FRNRAP. The CDR3 is 13 residues long. V was trimmed by 2 bases and J by 10 bases, leaving 12 bases between them. The CDR3 DNA sequence: TGTGCTAGTGGTTTGCCTAGTAGGTCCGAGCAGTTCTTC. Translation: CASGLPSRSEQFF.

The J gene is TRBJ1-5, the V gene TRBV19; D is unresolved. This CDR3 comprises 12 residues. Germline lookup yields CDR1 LNHDA and CDR2 SQIVND (reference sequence). Trimming took off 3 bases at V and 9 bases at J, with 9 bases between the two ends. The CDR3 protein is CASSIDRLPQHF. DNA for the CDR3: TGTGCCAGTAGTATCGATCGGCTGCCCCAGCATTTT.

CDR3 loop: CSVEREATGELFF. The CDR3 nucleotides are TGCAGCGTTGAGAGAGAAGCAACCGGGGAGCTGTTTTTT. The V gene is TRBV29-1, the J gene TRBJ2-2; D is uncertain. Germline values: CDR1 SQVTM, CDR2 ANQGSEA. CDR3 length: 13 amino acids. Trimming removed 3 bases from V and 5 bases from J, with 10 bases in between.

The chain combines TRBV6-1 with TRBJ1-1, with D unresolved. With 6 bases removed from V and 4 bases from J, the gap between germline ends came to 15 bases. CDR3 length: 14 amino acids. Germline values: CDR1 MNHNS, CDR2 SASEGT. CDR3 bases: TGTGCCAGCAGCCCTCCCGGGCGTGCCACTGAAGCTTTCTTT. Its protein product is CASSPPGRATEAFF.

About this clonotype itself: A read error may explain this, as a much larger clone is one base away. The chain joins TRBV28 to TRBJ1-1; 8 nucleotides match TRBD1. The CDR3 loop spans 15 amino acids. J gave up 6 bases and V 5 bases, and 11 bases lay outside the gene matches. Looked up from germline, CDR1 is MDHEN and CDR2 is SYDVKM. CDR3 bases: TGTGCCAGCAGTCCCACCGACAGGGGCGGGGCTGAAGCTTTCTTT. Residues: CASSPTDRGGAEAFF.

The chain joins TRBV4-3 to TRBJ2-7; D is possibly TRBD2 (5 bases). In germline, CDR1 is LGHNA, CDR2 YSLEER. V was cut by 4 bases and J by 1 base, with 17 bases left in between. The CDR3 runs to 16 residues. CDR3 residues: CASSPGGWEKSYEQYF. In nucleotides, the CDR3 is TGCGCCAGCAGCCCCGGTGGATGGGAGAAATCCTACGAGCAGTACTTC.

V usage is TRBV24-1 and J usage is TRBJ2-2; D may be TRBD1 or TRBD2 (6 bases each). The CDR3 covers 14 residues. CDR1 is KGHDR and CDR2 is SFDVKD in the germline V gene. V lost 4 bases, J lost 4 bases, and 9 bases lay in between. This chain's CDR3 is CATSEGGTTGELFF. Here the CDR3 DNA reads TGTGCCACCAGTGAGGGGGGCACCACCGGGGAGCTGTTTTTT.